The subject of this entry is one T cell receptor beta chain. Its antigen is not known. The sample originates from a study of CD8+CD57+ T cells in acquired aplastic anemia. As for the study in general: Sorted CD4+ and CD8+ cell DNA averaged roughly 3.2 ug. Healthy donor CD4+ cell samples had a mean of about 10.8 million reads. Study-level results: It was found that about 31 CD8+ CDR3 sequences were shared between patients and controls. Patients and healthy controls showed no significant CD8+ Simpson's diversity difference.

It was genomic DNA that served as the template for profiling TCR beta VDJ and CDR3. TCRdb re-called the reads with MiXCR, one entry per CDR3 protein. The sample contains 35,000 to 45,000 distinct CDR3 sequences, 55% to 80% of which appear only once. CDR1 is LGHNA, CDR2 YNFKEQ, per germline. V was pared by 0 bases and J by 1 base, with 13 bases between. This CDR3 has 18 amino acids. Input material: sorted CD4+, CD8+, or CD8+CD57+ T cells (not recorded which) from PBMCs. This sequence joins TRBV4-2 and TRBJ2-6; D unclear. The TCR originated in a human donor in good health, serving as a control. CDR3 nucleotide sequence: TGTGCCAGCAGCCAAGAGGATAGAGGAGAATCTGGGGCCAACGTCCTGACTTTC. As protein: CASSQEDRGESGANVLTF.